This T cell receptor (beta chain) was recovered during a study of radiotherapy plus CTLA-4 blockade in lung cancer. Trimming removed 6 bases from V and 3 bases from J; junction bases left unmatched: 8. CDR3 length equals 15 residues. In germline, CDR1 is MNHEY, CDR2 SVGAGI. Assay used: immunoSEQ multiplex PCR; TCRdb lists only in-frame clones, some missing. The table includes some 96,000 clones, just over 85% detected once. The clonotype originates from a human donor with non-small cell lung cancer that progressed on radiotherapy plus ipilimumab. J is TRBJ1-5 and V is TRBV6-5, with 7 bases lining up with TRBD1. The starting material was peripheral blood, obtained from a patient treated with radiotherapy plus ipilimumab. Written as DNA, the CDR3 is TGTGCCAGCAGCCTGATAACAGGGGTCAATCAGCCCCAGCATTTT. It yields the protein CASSLITGVNQPQHF.